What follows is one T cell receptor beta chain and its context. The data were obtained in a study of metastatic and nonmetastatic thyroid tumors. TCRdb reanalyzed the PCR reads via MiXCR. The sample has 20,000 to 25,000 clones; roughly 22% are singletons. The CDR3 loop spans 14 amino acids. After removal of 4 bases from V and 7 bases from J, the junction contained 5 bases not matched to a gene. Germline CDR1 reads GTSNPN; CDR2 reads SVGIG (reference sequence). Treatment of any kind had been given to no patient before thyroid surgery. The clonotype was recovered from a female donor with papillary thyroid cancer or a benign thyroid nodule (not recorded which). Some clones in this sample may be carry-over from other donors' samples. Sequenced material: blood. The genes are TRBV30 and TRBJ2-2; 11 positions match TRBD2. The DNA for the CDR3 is TGTGCCTGGAATGCCGGGACTAGCGGCGGGGAGCTGTTTTTT. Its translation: CAWNAGTSGGELFF. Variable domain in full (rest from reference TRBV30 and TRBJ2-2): SQTIHQWPATLVQPVGSPLSLECTVEGTSNPNLYWYRQAAGRGLQLLFYSVGIGQISSEVPQNLSASRPQDRQFILSSKKLLLSDSGFYLCAWNAGTSGGELFFGEGSRLTVL.